The source of this TCR beta chain is a study of blood T cell repertoires in COVID-19. Original data processing: From reference gene primer amplification, estimates of nucleated cell counts were derived. Clones were sequenced by immunoSEQ multiplex PCR, and TCRdb holds only the in-frame ones, with some missing. From that table come the V and J calls and clone size; the DNA was used to work out D and trimming. The sample holds about 160,000 clones; approximately 81% are singletons and the top ten take under 6%. Specimen: peripheral blood. The sequence was collected from a woman between 50 and 59 years old with COVID-19, enrolled during active disease.

CDR3 sequence (DNA): TGTGCCAGCAGCTTGGGGAGGGCAGGGTCGAGCACCGGGGAGCTGTTTTTT. This gives the protein CASSLGRAGSSTGELFF. This sequence joins TRBV5-4 and TRBJ2-2; possible D gene TRBD2, 6 bases. Trimming cost V 0 bases and J 4 bases, with 16 bases left between them. Germline loops: CDR1 SGHNT, CDR2 YYREEE (reference sequence). The CDR3 is 17 amino acids. Using reference TRBV5-4 and TRBJ2-2 for the parts outside the CDR3, the full variable domain is ETGVTQSPTHLIKTRGQQVTLRCSSQSGHNTVSWYQQALGQGPQFIFQYYREEENGRGNFPPRFSGLQFPNYSSELNVNALELDDSALYLCASSLGRAGSSTGELFFGEGSRLTVL.